This record looks at one TCR beta chain sequence and its context. The target antigen is unknown. CDR1 and CDR2 (germline): SGHTA, FQGNSA. Trimming took 8 bases from V and 0 from J; bases not matched to a gene: 9. CDR3 size: 18 residues. This record comes from a study of T-cell memory formation after mild COVID-19. Study-level points and caveats: Clones which contracted sat mainly in CM and EM if CD4+, and in EMRA if CD8+. Later expanders leaned toward CD4+, whereas clones contracting from day 15 to 85 were balanced CD4/CD8. The finding that pre-infection memory included some responding clones suggested that cross-reactive memory joined.

Each CDR3 protein gets one entry after TCRdb re-called the 5' RACE reads with MiXCR. The data show about 250,000 distinct CDR3 sequences, with approximately 15% seen just once and 2.1% held by the top ten. Sequenced material: PBMCs or a T cell subset sorted from them (not recorded which). The sequence was collected from an adult woman who had mild COVID-19 (a few samples of this study predate the infection). Cell type and time point are not known. The V gene is TRBV7-2, the J gene TRBJ2-1; 14 nucleotides agree with TRBD2. CDR3 amino acids: CASRPFGTSGSSYNEQFF. For the CDR3, the DNA is TGTGCCAGCCGCCCGTTTGGGACTAGCGGGAGCTCCTACAATGAGCAGTTCTTC.